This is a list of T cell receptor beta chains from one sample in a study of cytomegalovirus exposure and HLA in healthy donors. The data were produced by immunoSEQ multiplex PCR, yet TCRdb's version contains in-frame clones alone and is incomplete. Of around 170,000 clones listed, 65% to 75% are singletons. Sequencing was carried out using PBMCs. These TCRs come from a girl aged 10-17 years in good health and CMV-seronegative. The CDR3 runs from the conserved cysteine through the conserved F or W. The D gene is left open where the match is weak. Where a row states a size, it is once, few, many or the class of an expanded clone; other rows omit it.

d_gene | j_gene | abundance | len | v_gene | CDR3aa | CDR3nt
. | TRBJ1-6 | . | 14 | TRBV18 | CASSRGDGNSPLHF | TGTGCCAGCTCACGGGGGGACGGAAATTCACCCCTCCACTTT
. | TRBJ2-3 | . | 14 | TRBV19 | CASSVARNTDTQYF | TGTGCCAGTAGTGTTGCCAGAAACACAGATACGCAGTATTTT
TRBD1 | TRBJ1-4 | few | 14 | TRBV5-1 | CASSTRGFEEKLFF | TGCGCCAGCAGCACCAGGGGGTTTGAAGAAAAACTGTTTTTT
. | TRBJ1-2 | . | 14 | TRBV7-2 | CASSPGRGPYGYTF | TGTGCCAGCAGCCCAGGCAGGGGCCCCTATGGCTACACCTTC
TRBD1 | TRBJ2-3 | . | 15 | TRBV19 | CASSIFRQGEDTQYF | TGTGCCAGTAGTATATTTCGACAGGGAGAGGATACGCAGTATTTT
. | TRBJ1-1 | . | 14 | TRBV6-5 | CASTETEKNTEAFF | TGTGCCAGCACAGAGACAGAGAAGAACACTGAAGCTTTCTTT
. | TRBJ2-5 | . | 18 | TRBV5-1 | CASSSKPIRGLTKETQYF | TGCGCCAGCAGCTCGAAACCCATAAGGGGGTTAACAAAAGAGACCCAGTACTTC
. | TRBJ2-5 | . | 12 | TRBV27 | CASLGAKETQYF | TGTGCCAGCTTAGGGGCTAAAGAGACCCAGTACTTC
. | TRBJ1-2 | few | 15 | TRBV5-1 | CASSLERIDNYGYTF | TGCGCCAGCAGCTTGGAGCGGATCGACAACTATGGCTACACCTTC
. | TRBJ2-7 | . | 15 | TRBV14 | CASSFRSGSSYEQYF | TGTGCCAGCAGCTTCAGAAGCGGTAGCTCCTACGAGCAGTACTTC
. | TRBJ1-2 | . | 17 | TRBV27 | CASSREGGVFPMGGYTF | TGTGCCAGCAGTAGAGAGGGTGGGGTTTTTCCTATGGGGGGCTACACCTTC
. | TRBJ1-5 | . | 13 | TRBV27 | CASSPGSNQPQHF | TGTGCCAGCAGCCCGGGTAGCAATCAGCCCCAGCATTTT
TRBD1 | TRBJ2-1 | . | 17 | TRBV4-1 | CASSGRTGWLFGSEQFF | TGCGCCAGCAGCGGACGGACAGGCTGGCTGTTTGGTAGTGAGCAGTTCTTC
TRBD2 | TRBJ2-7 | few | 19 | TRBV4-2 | CASSPPPGLANPHVDEQYF | TGTGCCAGCAGCCCGCCCCCGGGACTAGCGAACCCCCACGTAGACGAGCAGTACTTC
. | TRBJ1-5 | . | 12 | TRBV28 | CASTMANQPQHF | TGTGCCAGCACCATGGCCAATCAGCCCCAGCATTTT
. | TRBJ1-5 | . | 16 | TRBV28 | CASARTELYSNQPQHF | TGTGCCAGTGCCCGGACAGAGCTCTATAGCAATCAGCCCCAGCATTTT
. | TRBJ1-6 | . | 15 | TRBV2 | CASSSEAVWDSPLHF | TGTGCCAGCAGTTCTGAGGCGGTGTGGGATTCACCCCTCCACTTT
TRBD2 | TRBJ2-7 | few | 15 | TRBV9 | CASSVGGGQSYEQYF | TGTGCCAGCAGCGTTGGGGGAGGGCAGTCCTACGAGCAGTACTTC
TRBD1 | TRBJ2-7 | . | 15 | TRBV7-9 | CASSLVQTGGYEQYF | TGTGCCAGCAGCTTAGTTCAGACAGGGGGATACGAGCAGTACTTC
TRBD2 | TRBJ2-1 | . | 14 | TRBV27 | CASSPGLAGPEQFF | TGTGCCAGCAGCCCCGGACTAGCGGGGCCTGAGCAGTTCTTC
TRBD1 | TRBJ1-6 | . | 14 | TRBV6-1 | CASTKGQGDSPLHF | TGTGCCAGCACCAAGGGACAGGGTGACTCACCCCTCCACTTT
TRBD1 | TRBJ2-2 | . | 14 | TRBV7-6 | CASSPPTGPGELFF | TGTGCCAGCAGCCCACCGACAGGGCCCGGGGAGCTGTTTTTT
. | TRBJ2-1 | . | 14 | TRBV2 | CATKGGVSYNEQFF | TGTGCCACCAAAGGGGGGGTCTCCTACAATGAGCAGTTCTTC
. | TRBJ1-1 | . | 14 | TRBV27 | CASSLKARVSEAFF | TGTGCCAGCAGTCTGAAGGCGCGGGTCTCTGAAGCTTTCTTT
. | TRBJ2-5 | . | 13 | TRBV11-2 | CASSLQKQETQYF | TGTGCCAGCAGCTTGCAGAAGCAAGAGACCCAGTACTTC
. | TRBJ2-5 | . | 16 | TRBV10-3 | CAISLSSSLLWETQYF | TGTGCCATCAGTCTCTCTTCTAGCCTCCTGTGGGAGACCCAGTACTTC
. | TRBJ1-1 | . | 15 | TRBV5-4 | CASSLEQGGYTEAFF | TGTGCCAGCAGCTTGGAACAGGGAGGGTACACTGAAGCTTTCTTT
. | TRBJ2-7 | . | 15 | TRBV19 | CASSMTALRPYEQYF | TGTGCCAGTAGTATGACAGCCCTAAGGCCCTACGAGCAGTACTTC
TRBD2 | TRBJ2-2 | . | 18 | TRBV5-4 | CARTHGMLGGGRDGELFF | TGTGCCAGGACCCACGGTATGCTGGGCGGGGGGCGCGACGGGGAGCTGTTTTTT
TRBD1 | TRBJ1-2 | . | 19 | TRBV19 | CASSRPITGTGPRNYGYTF | TGTGCCAGTAGTCGACCGATAACCGGGACAGGCCCCCGAAACTATGGCTACACCTTC
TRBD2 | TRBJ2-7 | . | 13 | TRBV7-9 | CASSLSGADEQYF | TGTGCCAGCAGCTTAAGCGGGGCGGACGAGCAGTACTTC
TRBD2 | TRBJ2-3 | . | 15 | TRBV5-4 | CASSSSGPTTDTQYF | TGTGCCAGCAGCTCTAGCGGGCCCACCACAGATACGCAGTATTTT
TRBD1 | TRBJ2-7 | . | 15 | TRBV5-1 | CASSKGGANFYEQYF | TGCGCCAGCAGCAAAGGGGGCGCGAACTTCTACGAGCAGTACTTC
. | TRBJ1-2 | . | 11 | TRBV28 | CASRGDWGYTF | TGTGCCAGCAGGGGAGATTGGGGCTACACCTTC
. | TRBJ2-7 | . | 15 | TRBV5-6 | CASSVLGTHPYEQYF | TGTGCCAGCAGTGTACTAGGCACCCACCCCTACGAGCAGTACTTC
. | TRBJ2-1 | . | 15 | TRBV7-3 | CASSLGGASYNEQFF | TGTGCCAGCAGCTTAGGAGGGGCGTCCTACAATGAGCAGTTCTTC
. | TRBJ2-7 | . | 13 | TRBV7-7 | CASSFDSSYEQYF | TGTGCTAGCAGCTTTGACAGTTCCTACGAGCAGTACTTC
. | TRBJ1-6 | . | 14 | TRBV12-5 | CASGLGGVGSPLHF | TGTGCTAGTGGTTTAGGCGGGGTAGGTTCACCCCTCCACTTT
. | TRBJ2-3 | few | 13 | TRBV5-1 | CASSFVGADTQYF | TGCGCCAGCAGCTTCGTGGGCGCAGATACGCAGTATTTT
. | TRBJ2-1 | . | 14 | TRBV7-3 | CASSVEPSFNEQFF | TGTGCCAGCAGTGTGGAGCCCTCCTTCAATGAGCAGTTCTTC
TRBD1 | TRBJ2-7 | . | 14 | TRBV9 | CASSPGTGRDEQYF | TGTGCCAGCAGCCCCGGGACAGGGAGGGACGAGCAGTACTTC
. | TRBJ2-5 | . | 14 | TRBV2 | CASGSGNDKETQYF | TGTGCCAGCGGTTCAGGAAACGATAAAGAGACCCAGTACTTC
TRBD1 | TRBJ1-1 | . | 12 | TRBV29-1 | CSVLTGSTEAFF | TGCAGCGTCTTGACAGGGAGCACTGAAGCTTTCTTT
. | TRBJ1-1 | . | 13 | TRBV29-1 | CSVTAGEGTEAFF | TGCAGCGTCACGGCCGGGGAGGGCACTGAAGCTTTCTTT
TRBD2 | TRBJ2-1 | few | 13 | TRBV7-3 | CASGLAGENEQFF | TGTGCCAGCGGACTAGCGGGGGAGAATGAGCAGTTCTTC
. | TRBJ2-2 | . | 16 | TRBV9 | CASSVGSRSDTGELFF | TGTGCCAGCAGCGTAGGATCCAGATCAGACACCGGGGAGCTGTTTTTT
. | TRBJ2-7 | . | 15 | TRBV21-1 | CASSNPAGLDYEQYF | TGTGCCAGCAGCAACCCCGCGGGACTGGACTACGAGCAGTACTTC
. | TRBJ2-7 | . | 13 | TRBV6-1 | CASSVKLDFEQYF | TGTGCCAGCAGTGTAAAACTAGATTTCGAGCAGTACTTC
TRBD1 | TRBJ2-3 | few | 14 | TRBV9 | CASSVGKGGNTQYF | TGTGCCAGCAGCGTAGGTAAAGGGGGCAATACGCAGTATTTT
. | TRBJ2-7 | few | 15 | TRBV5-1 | CASSMEGVGGYEQYF | TGCGCCAGCAGCATGGAGGGTGTCGGGGGCTACGAGCAGTACTTC
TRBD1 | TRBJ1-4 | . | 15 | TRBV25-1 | CASKPGTGANEKLFF | TGTGCCAGCAAACCGGGGACAGGGGCTAATGAAAAACTGTTTTTT
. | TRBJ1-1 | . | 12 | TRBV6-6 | CASSLRREEAFF | TGTGCCAGCAGCCTGCGCCGGGAAGAAGCTTTCTTT
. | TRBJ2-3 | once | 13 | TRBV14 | CASSQGLTDTQYF | TGTGCCAGCAGCCAAGGACTCACAGATACGCAGTATTTT
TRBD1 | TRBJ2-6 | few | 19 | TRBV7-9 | CASSPGQGKHAAGANVLTF | TGTGCCAGCAGCCCCGGACAGGGCAAACACGCGGCTGGGGCCAACGTCCTGACTTTC
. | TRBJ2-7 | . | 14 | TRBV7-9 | CASSLVGAVYEQYF | TGTGCCAGCAGCCTCGTGGGCGCAGTCTACGAGCAGTACTTC
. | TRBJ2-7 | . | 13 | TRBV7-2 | CASSSPGSYEQYF | TGTGCCAGCAGCTCCCCTGGCTCGTACGAGCAGTACTTC
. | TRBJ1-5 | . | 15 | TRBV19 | CASSIRRRGNQPQHF | TGTGCCAGTAGTATAAGGAGACGAGGCAATCAGCCCCAGCATTTT